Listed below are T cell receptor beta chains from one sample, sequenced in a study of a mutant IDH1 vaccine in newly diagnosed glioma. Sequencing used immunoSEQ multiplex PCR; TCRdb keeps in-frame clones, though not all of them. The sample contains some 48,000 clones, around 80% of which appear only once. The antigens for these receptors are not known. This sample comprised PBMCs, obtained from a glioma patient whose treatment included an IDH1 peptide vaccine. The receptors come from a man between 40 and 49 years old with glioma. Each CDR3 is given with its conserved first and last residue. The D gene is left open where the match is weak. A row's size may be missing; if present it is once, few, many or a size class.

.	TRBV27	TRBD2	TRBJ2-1	CASSPGLAGGYNEQFF	TGTGCCAGCAGCCCGGGACTAGCGGGAGGTTACAATGAGCAGTTCTTC
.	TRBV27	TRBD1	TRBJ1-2	CASSLSSPTGEGYTF	TGTGCCAGCAGTTTATCATCCCCGACAGGGGAGGGCTACACCTTC
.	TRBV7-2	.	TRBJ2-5	CASTIGGGGKETQYF	TGTGCCAGCACCATCGGCGGGGGCGGAAAAGAGACCCAGTACTTC
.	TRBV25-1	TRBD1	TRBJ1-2	CASSFTGTGGADGYTF	TGTGCCAGCAGTTTTACCGGGACAGGGGGCGCGGATGGCTACACCTTC
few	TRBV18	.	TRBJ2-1	CASSPSSGSLNNEQFF	TGTGCCAGCTCACCCAGTTCTGGGTCCTTAAACAATGAGCAGTTCTTC
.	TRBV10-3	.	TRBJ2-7	CAISETDGKVGEQYF	TGTGCCATCAGTGAGACGGACGGGAAAGTGGGCGAGCAGTACTTC
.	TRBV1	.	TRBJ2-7	CTSSHFRTSGGLEQYF	TGCACCAGCAGCCATTTCAGGACTAGCGGTGGACTCGAGCAGTACTTC
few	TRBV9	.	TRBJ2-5	CASSVNPGSGRSQETQYF	TGTGCCAGCAGCGTAAACCCCGGATCTGGGAGGAGTCAAGAGACCCAGTACTTC
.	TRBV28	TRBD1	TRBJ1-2	CAIKNYRGGRYGYTF	TGTGCCATCAAAAACTACAGGGGCGGACGTTATGGCTACACCTTC
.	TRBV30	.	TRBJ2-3	CALPGESTDTQYF	TGTGCCCTTCCAGGGGAGAGCACAGATACGCAGTATTTT
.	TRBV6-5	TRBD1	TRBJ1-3	CASSFRDRGDGNTIYF	TGTGCCAGCAGTTTCCGGGACAGGGGAGATGGAAACACCATATATTTT
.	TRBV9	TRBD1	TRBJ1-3	CASSGDSRLSGNTIYF	TGTGCCAGCAGCGGGGACAGTCGTCTCTCTGGAAACACCATATATTTT
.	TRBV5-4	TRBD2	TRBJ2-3	CASSLGGRADTQYF	TGTGCCAGCAGCCTGGGGGGGAGGGCAGATACGCAGTATTTT
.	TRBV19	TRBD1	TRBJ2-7	CASRAKGAREQYF	TGTGCCAGTAGGGCCAAGGGGGCGCGAGAGCAGTACTTC
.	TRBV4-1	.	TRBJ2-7	CASSQETSGWEHEQYF	TGCGCCAGCAGCCAAGAGACCAGCGGATGGGAGCACGAGCAGTACTTC
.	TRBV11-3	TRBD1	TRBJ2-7	CASSPGQGASYEQYF	TGTGCCAGCAGCCCAGGACAGGGGGCGTCCTACGAGCAGTACTTC
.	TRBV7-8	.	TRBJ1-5	CASSLMTQGPQPQHF	TGTGCCAGCAGCTTAATGACCCAGGGCCCTCAGCCCCAGCATTTT
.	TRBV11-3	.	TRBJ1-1	CASSLAASNLKTEAFF	TGTGCCAGCAGCTTAGCGGCATCGAACCTTAAGACTGAAGCTTTCTTT
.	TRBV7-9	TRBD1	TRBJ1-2	CASSARQGAYGYTF	TGTGCCAGCAGCGCTCGACAGGGTGCCTATGGCTACACCTTC
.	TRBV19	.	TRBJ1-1	CASSPQWGGANTEAFF	TGTGCCAGTAGTCCACAATGGGGGGGCGCGAACACTGAAGCTTTCTTT
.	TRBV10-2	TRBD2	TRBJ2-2	CASSDRGGGNTGELFF	TGCGCCAGCAGTGACCGGGGGGGCGGGAATACCGGGGAGCTGTTTTTT
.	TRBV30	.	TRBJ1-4	CAWSVRRVDEKLFF	TGTGCCTGGAGTGTACGGAGGGTGGATGAAAAACTGTTTTTT
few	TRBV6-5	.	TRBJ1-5	CASSPRRGSNQPQHF	TGTGCCAGCAGCCCCAGGCGAGGGAGCAATCAGCCCCAGCATTTT
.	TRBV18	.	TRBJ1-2	CASSPGQRDGYTF	TGTGCCAGCTCACCAGGACAGCGGGATGGCTACACCTTC
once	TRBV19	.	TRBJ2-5	CASSTSTGVAETQYF	TGTGCCAGTAGTACCTCGACAGGAGTGGCAGAGACCCAGTACTTC
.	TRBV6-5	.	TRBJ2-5	CASSYDFAETQYF	TGTGCCAGCAGTTACGACTTTGCAGAGACCCAGTACTTC
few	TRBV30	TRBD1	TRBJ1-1	CAWTRDRTNTEAFF	TGTGCCTGGACCCGGGACAGAACCAACACTGAAGCTTTCTTT
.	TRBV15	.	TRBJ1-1	CATSRDLRSNTEAFF	TGTGCCACCAGCAGAGATCTGCGGTCGAACACTGAAGCTTTCTTT
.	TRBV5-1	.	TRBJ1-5	CASSHDGGRGQPQHF	TGCGCCAGCAGCCACGACGGGGGGCGCGGTCAGCCCCAGCATTTT
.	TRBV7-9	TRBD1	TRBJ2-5	CASSSGQGVATYETQYF	TGTGCCAGCAGCTCGGGACAGGGGGTCGCTACGTATGAGACCCAGTACTTC
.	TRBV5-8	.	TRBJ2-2	CASTGLGAGTGELFF	TGTGCCAGCACAGGGTTGGGGGCTGGCACCGGGGAGCTGTTTTTT
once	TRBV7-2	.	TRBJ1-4	CASSLALGANEKLFF	TGTGCCAGCAGCTTAGCTCTGGGAGCTAATGAAAAACTGTTTTTT
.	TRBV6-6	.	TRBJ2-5	CATSTGETQYF	TGTGCCACCTCGACGGGGGAGACCCAGTACTTC
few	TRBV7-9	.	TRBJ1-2	CASSLGQAGYTF	TGTGCCAGCAGCTTAGGGCAGGCTGGCTACACCTTC
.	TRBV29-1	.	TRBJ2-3	CSVEGEAGGSTDTQYF	TGCAGCGTTGAAGGTGAGGCGGGCGGGAGCACAGATACGCAGTATTTT
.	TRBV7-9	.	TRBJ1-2	CASSGTYQGYGYTF	TGTGCCAGCAGCGGGACCTACCAGGGGTATGGCTACACCTTC
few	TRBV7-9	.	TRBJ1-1	CASSLAEAFF	TGTGCCAGCAGCTTAGCTGAAGCTTTCTTT
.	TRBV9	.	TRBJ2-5	CASSDGLQETQYF	TGTGCCAGCAGCGACGGACTTCAAGAGACCCAGTACTTC
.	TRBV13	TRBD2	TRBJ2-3	CASSLYGGSTDTQYF	TGTGCCAGCAGCTTATACGGCGGGAGTACAGATACGCAGTATTTT
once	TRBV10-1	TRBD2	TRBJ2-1	CASSGPTSGRRVGHNEQFF	TGCGCCAGCAGTGGGCCGACTAGCGGGAGACGCGTAGGCCACAATGAGCAGTTCTTC
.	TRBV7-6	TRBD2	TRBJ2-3	CASSLPIGTSGIPSTDTQYF	TGTGCCAGCAGCTTACCGATCGGGACTAGCGGGATCCCTAGCACAGATACGCAGTATTTT
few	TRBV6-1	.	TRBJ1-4	CASSEYGRTNEKLFF	TGTGCCAGCAGTGAATACGGGCGAACTAATGAAAAACTGTTTTTT
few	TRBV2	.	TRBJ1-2	CASQRDEGNYGYTF	TGTGCCAGCCAACGCGACGAGGGGAACTATGGCTACACCTTC
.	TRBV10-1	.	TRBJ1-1	CASSDAGGEAFF	TGCGCCAGCAGTGATGCGGGTGGTGAAGCTTTCTTT
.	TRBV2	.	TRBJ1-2	CASRQEPWGYTF	TGTGCCAGCAGGCAGGAGCCATGGGGCTACACCTTC
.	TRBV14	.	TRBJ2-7	CASSQQTVSEQYF	TGTGCCAGCAGCCAACAGACAGTATCCGAGCAGTACTTC
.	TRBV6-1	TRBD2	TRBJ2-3	CASRVGTSNADTQYF	TGTGCCAGCAGAGTCGGGACTAGTAATGCAGATACGCAGTATTTT
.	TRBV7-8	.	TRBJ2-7	CASSPPYADYEQYF	TGTGCCAGCAGCCCCCCTTACGCCGACTACGAGCAGTACTTC
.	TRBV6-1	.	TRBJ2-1	CASSEEGGEQFF	TGTGCCAGCAGTGAAGAGGGCGGTGAGCAGTTCTTC
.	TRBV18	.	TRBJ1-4	CASSPPPDTNEKLFF	TGTGCCAGCTCACCACCCCCCGACACTAATGAAAAACTGTTTTTT
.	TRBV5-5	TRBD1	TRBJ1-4	CASSLPGTGEEKLFF	TGTGCCAGCAGCTTACCGGGGACAGGGGAGGAAAAACTGTTTTTT
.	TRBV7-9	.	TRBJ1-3	CASSLVGGNTIYF	TGTGCCAGCAGCTTAGTCGGGGGAAACACCATATATTTT
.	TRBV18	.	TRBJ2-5	CASSLMGEGPGETQYF	TGTGCCAGCTCACTAATGGGCGAAGGGCCGGGGGAGACCCAGTACTTC